The following is a T cell receptor (beta chain) sequence with its context. Its antigen is not identified. This table comes from immunoSEQ multiplex PCR, and its TCRdb copy is limited to in-frame clones, with some not included. This sample has about 2,000 clones, with roughly 80% found just once. This entry comes from a study of chemoradiotherapy in HPV16-positive cancers. Overall study: Candidate HPV-specific T-cell clones and common TCR motifs came from functional assays in a couple of HPV16-positive patients.

General study findings and limits: Functional assays defining HPV-specific T cells used only a couple of HPV16-positive patients.

This TCR was recovered from a human donor with HPV-associated anogenital cancer. This sample comprised tumor tissue, obtained from a patient who underwent chemoradiotherapy.

CDR3 in amino acids: CASIAEGTRRGTQYF. DNA of the CDR3: TGTGCCAGCATCGCGGAAGGAACCCGGAGAGGGACCCAGTACTTC. This chain connects TRBV28 to TRBJ2-5; unclear D gene. There are 15 residues in the CDR3. Germline loops: CDR1 MDHEN, CDR2 SYDVKM. Trimming removed 7 bases from V and 7 bases from J, with 22 bases in between.